The next 13 T cell receptor beta chains were all read from a single sample in a study of a mutant IDH1 vaccine in newly diagnosed glioma (dated by TCRdb to the early 2020s). The antigens for these receptors are not known. The time point label on this specimen signifies: week 11, during vaccination. A 20-mer mutant IDH1 peptide at 300 micrograms in Montanide made up each vaccine dose, which was injected subcutaneously together with topical imiquimod. The library relied on the immunoSEQ multiplex PCR assay. TCRdb stores this immuneACCESS table with in-frame sequences only. Part of the clones is absent; in the studies checked, under half of the shortfall reflects unresolved V genes, and no reason is known for the rest. The sample contains tens of thousands of clones, about 80% of them found a single time. The ten largest clones add up to 3% to 4.5% of the sample. The sample was PBMCs, taken from a glioma patient whose treatment included an IDH1 peptide vaccine. The receptors here all came from a man aged 25 to 40 with glioma.

The genes are TRBV19 and TRBJ2-1; D is unresolved. The V gene lost 9 bases and the J gene lost 15 bases, with 15 bases spanning the gap. Germline CDR1 LNHDA, CDR2 SQIVND (reference sequence). The length of the CDR3 is 10 residues. The CDR3 DNA reads as TGTGCCAGCGGTACTCCTTCAAGGTTCTTC. This translates into CASGTPSRFF.

The chain recombines TRBV7-3 with TRBJ2-6; D is unresolved. There are 17 residues in the CDR3. Germline CDR1 reads SGHTA; CDR2 reads FQGTGA. The germline V and J ends were trimmed by 0 bases and 0 bases, with 9 bases remaining between them. CDR3 in amino acids: CASSLTWFASGANVLTF. The CDR3 DNA reads as TGTGCCAGCAGCTTAACGTGGTTCGCCTCTGGGGCCAACGTCCTGACTTTC.

V and J are TRBV27 and TRBJ1-5; D is unclear. V lost 6 bases to trimming and J lost 3 bases, with 9 bases between them. Per the germline V gene, CDR1 is MNHEY and CDR2 is SMNVEV (reference sequence). The CDR3 has 13 residues. The CDR3 loop reads CASSKGYNQPQHF. DNA for the CDR3: TGTGCCAGCAGCAAGGGATACAATCAGCCCCAGCATTTT.

This clone has only one observation. The chain joins TRBV30 to TRBJ2-7, with 7 nucleotides matching TRBD1. J lost 5 bases, V lost 2 bases, and 12 bases had no gene match. The CDR3 runs 15 residues. CDR1 is GTSNPN, CDR2 SVGIG, per germline (reference sequence). DNA for the CDR3: TGTGCCTGGAGTCCCGGGGAACAGGGGCGCCACGAGCAGTACTTC. It encodes CAWSPGEQGRHEQYF.

V usage is TRBV7-2 and J usage is TRBJ1-2, with D perhaps matching TRBD1 (5 bases). Germline values: CDR1 SGHTA, CDR2 FQGNSA. Deletions cut 3 bases from V and 5 bases from J, with 10 bases between. The CDR3 totals 13 residues. The CDR3, as DNA: TGTGCCAGCAGCTTGGGGCCAGATTATGGCTACACCTTC. Amino acid sequence: CASSLGPDYGYTF.

This sequence joins TRBV10-3 and TRBJ2-3; D is unresolved. Germline CDR1 ENHRY, CDR2 SYGVKD. There are 15 residues in the CDR3. Trimming took 2 bases from V and 4 from J, leaving 13 bases between them. The CDR3 bases are TGTGCCATCAGTGAGCAAGGTAGTTACGCAGATACGCAGTATTTT. This codes for CAISEQGSYADTQYF.

V gene TRBV2 combines with J gene TRBJ2-7; 9 bases fit TRBD2. V lost 6 bases and J lost 6; bases outside the gene matches: 3. This CDR3 is built from 12 residues. Germline values: CDR1 SNHLY, CDR2 FYNNEI. The CDR3 loop is CASRIAGVEQYF. CDR3 nucleotides: TGTGCCAGCAGAATAGCGGGAGTCGAGCAGTACTTC.

The chain carries TRBV9 and TRBJ1-4, with D maybe TRBD1 (6 bases). CDR3 length: 15 amino acids. The V gene's germline CDR1 is SGDLS and CDR2 YYNGEE. Between the trimmed V and J ends, which lost 4 bases and 3 bases, there was a span of 13 bases. CDR3 sequence reads: CASSPQTGSNEKLFF. The CDR3 bases are TGTGCCAGCAGCCCTCAGACAGGATCTAATGAAAAACTGTTTTTT.

The chain employs TRBV4-2 and TRBJ1-1, with no clear D. Trimming took 0 bases from V and 5 from J, leaving 7 bases between them. Germline V gene lookup returns CDR1 LGHNA and CDR2 YNFKEQ. This CDR3 region has 13 residues. The CDR3 loop reads CASSQDQTTEAFF. The DNA of the CDR3 is TGTGCCAGCAGCCAAGATCAAACGACTGAAGCTTTCTTT.

The rearrangement links TRBV4-1 to TRBJ2-5; TRBD1 matches at 7 bases. The J call may be wrong; the DNA end is better matched by TRBJ2-7. The CDR3 runs 15 residues. Germline V gene lookup returns CDR1 MGHRA and CDR2 YSYEKL. As DNA, the CDR3 is TGCGCCAGCAGCCAAGGAACGGGACAGCTCTACGAGCAGTACTTC. This translates into CASSQGTGQLYEQYF.

The chain has TRBV11-2 and TRBJ2-1, with D hard to call. V was pared by 0 bases and J by 9 bases, with 6 bases between. Germline V gene sequence: CDR1 SGHAT, CDR2 FQNNGV. CDR3 length: 12 amino acids. CDR3 loop: CASSLEIGEQFF. CDR3 DNA sequence: TGTGCCAGCAGCTTAGAGATTGGTGAGCAGTTCTTC.

This clone was observed a few times. The chain uses TRBV7-9 and TRBJ1-2; the D gene is possibly TRBD1 (5 bases). The V end was cut by 8 bases, the J end by 0 bases, with 13 bases between. The CDR3 is made up of 14 amino acids. Germline CDR1 SEHNR, CDR2 FQNEAQ (reference sequence). The CDR3 sequence is CASDGGSANYGYTF. In nucleotides, the CDR3 is TGTGCCAGCGACGGGGGATCAGCTAACTATGGCTACACCTTC.

This clone was recorded at least ten times. The chain uses TRBV9 and TRBJ2-7; D might be TRBD2 (6 bases). Germline values: CDR1 SGDLS, CDR2 YYNGEE. Between the trimmed V and J ends, which lost 3 bases and 0 bases, there was a span of 16 bases. This CDR3 has 16 amino acids. DNA of the CDR3: TGTGCCAGCAGCGGACACCGGGACGGGAGCTCCTACGAGCAGTACTTC. Translating gives CASSGHRDGSSYEQYF.